This T cell receptor (beta chain) was retrieved from a study of cytomegalovirus exposure and HLA in healthy donors. Study-wide background: A prior analysis found 117 million unique TCR beta sequences from some 190 million T cells.

60 Vbeta and 13 Jbeta primers were used in PCR. Produced via immunoSEQ multiplex PCR; TCRdb's table is partial and in-frame only. The data hold approximately 200,000 clones, with approximately 80% observed a single time. Per the germline V gene, CDR1 is MNHNY and CDR2 is SVGAGI (reference sequence). Losses at the gene ends were 6 bases for V and 8 bases for J; bases not matched to a gene: 9. The CDR3 contains 13 residues. This sequence was found in a woman aged 18 to 35 in good health and CMV-seropositive. The rearrangement links TRBV6-6 to TRBJ1-2, with 7 bases identical to TRBD1. The sample was PBMCs. CDR3 loop: CASRHTGVEGYTF. The CDR3, as DNA: TGTGCCAGCAGGCATACAGGGGTGGAAGGCTACACCTTC.